This is a list of T cell receptor beta chains from one sample in a study of identical twins. TCRdb fed the 5' RACE reads into MiXCR, producing one record per CDR3 protein. The sample lists 450,000 to 650,000 distinct CDR3 sequences, roughly 15% occurring once. The same data also went into a second study, on yellow fever vaccine responses in identical twins.

Material for sequencing was CD4+ T cells sorted from blood. These receptors all come from a woman aged 18-29 years in good health. The CDR3 runs from the conserved cysteine through the conserved F or W. A D gene is named only where the DNA matches it firmly. Size is stated for part of the rows, as once, few or many counts, or as a class when the clone is expanded.

J: TRBJ2-1
V: TRBV27
size: few
D: TRBD2
CDR3: CASSSSWTSGRHYEQFF
DNA: TGTGCCAGCAGTTCCTCTTGGACTAGCGGGAGGCACTATGAGCAGTTCTTC

J: TRBJ1-2
V: TRBV5-1
size: many
D: .
CDR3: CASSGGTGNGYTF
DNA: TGCGCCAGCAGCGGAGGAACAGGGAATGGCTACACCTTC

J: TRBJ1-1
V: TRBV7-6
size: .
D: .
CDR3: CASSLVGGQVNTEAFF
DNA: TGTGCCAGCAGCTTAGTCGGTGGACAAGTAAACACTGAAGCTTTCTTT

J: TRBJ2-2
V: TRBV7-6
size: many
D: .
CDR3: CASSLGQGGTGELFF
DNA: TGTGCCAGCAGCTTAGGACAGGGAGGGACCGGGGAGCTGTTTTTT

J: TRBJ2-3
V: TRBV27
size: .
D: TRBD1
CDR3: CASSLSWTGRTDTQYF
DNA: TGTGCCAGCAGTTTATCGTGGACAGGGCGCACAGATACGCAGTATTTT

J: TRBJ2-1
V: TRBV20-1
size: .
D: .
CDR3: CSASRVGGHSIYNEQFF
DNA: TGCAGTGCTAGCAGGGTCGGGGGCCATTCAATCTACAATGAGCAGTTCTTC

J: TRBJ2-7
V: TRBV6-6
size: .
D: TRBD1
CDR3: CASRGQGREQYF
DNA: TGTGCCAGCAGAGGACAGGGACGCGAGCAGTACTTC

J: TRBJ2-1
V: TRBV10-3
size: few
D: TRBD2
CDR3: CAISEGLAGGSLF
DNA: TGTGCCATCAGTGAGGGACTAGCGGGAGGAAGTCTCTTC

J: TRBJ2-2
V: TRBV10-3
size: few
D: TRBD1
CDR3: CAISEGQGNTGELFF
DNA: TGTGCCATCAGTGAAGGACAGGGAAACACCGGGGAGCTGTTTTTT

J: TRBJ2-3
V: TRBV7-3
size: many
D: .
CDR3: CASSPLASGTDTQYF
DNA: TGTGCCAGCAGCCCCCTGGCTAGCGGCACAGATACGCAGTATTTT

J: TRBJ2-2
V: TRBV2
size: many
D: TRBD1
CDR3: CASSERAGGTGELFF
DNA: TGTGCCAGCAGTGAGAGGGCAGGGGGCACCGGGGAGCTGTTTTTT

J: TRBJ2-5
V: TRBV7-9
size: few
D: .
CDR3: CASTRGNQETQYF
DNA: TGTGCCAGCACAAGGGGGAACCAAGAGACCCAGTACTTC

J: TRBJ2-1
V: TRBV29-1
size: many
D: TRBD2
CDR3: CSVLTSGRMNEQFF
DNA: TGCAGCGTTTTGACTAGCGGGAGGATGAATGAGCAGTTCTTC

J: TRBJ2-1
V: TRBV9
size: few
D: .
CDR3: CASSLRESEQFF
DNA: TGTGCCAGCAGCCTCCGAGAGAGTGAGCAGTTCTTC

J: TRBJ1-2
V: TRBV12-3/TRBV12-4
size: many
D: TRBD1
CDR3: CASHRDRGGYGYTF
DNA: TGTGCCAGCCACAGAGACAGGGGTGGCTATGGCTACACCTTC

J: TRBJ2-3
V: TRBV20-1
size: many
D: .
CDR3: CSAFSGASTDTQYF
DNA: TGCAGTGCTTTCTCAGGAGCTAGCACAGATACGCAGTATTTT

J: TRBJ2-5
V: TRBV12-3/TRBV12-4
size: .
D: .
CDR3: CASRLAGGAETQYF
DNA: TGTGCCAGCAGGTTAGCTGGGGGGGCAGAGACCCAGTACTTC

J: TRBJ1-1
V: TRBV12-3/TRBV12-4
size: many
D: TRBD1
CDR3: CASSLVETGEAFF
DNA: TGTGCCAGCAGTTTAGTCGAGACAGGGGAGGCTTTCTTT

J: TRBJ2-7
V: TRBV2
size: .
D: .
CDR3: CASNNLGVHEQYF
DNA: TGTGCCAGCAACAACCTAGGGGTTCACGAGCAGTACTTC

J: TRBJ1-5
V: TRBV12-3/TRBV12-4
size: few
D: .
CDR3: CASSIRPSNQPQHF
DNA: TGTGCCAGCAGTATCCGACCGAGCAATCAGCCCCAGCATTTT

J: TRBJ1-5
V: TRBV20-1
size: .
D: .
CDR3: CSARVGYSNQPQHF
DNA: TGCAGTGCTAGAGTGGGATATAGCAATCAGCCCCAGCATTTT

J: TRBJ1-1
V: TRBV5-6
size: few
D: TRBD1
CDR3: CASSGDRGRTEAFF
DNA: TGTGCCAGCAGCGGCGACAGGGGTCGCACTGAAGCTTTCTTT

J: TRBJ2-3
V: TRBV20-1
size: .
D: .
CDR3: CSARDPLGSGHTQYF
DNA: TGCAGTGCTAGAGACCCGCTCGGTAGCGGTCATACGCAGTATTTT

J: TRBJ2-1
V: TRBV7-8
size: .
D: TRBD2
CDR3: CASSKPGLAGGEFF
DNA: TGTGCCAGCAGCAAGCCGGGACTAGCGGGGGGGGAGTTCTTC

J: TRBJ2-5
V: TRBV2
size: few
D: TRBD1
CDR3: CASRFRGQETQYF
DNA: TGTGCCAGCAGATTCAGGGGGCAAGAGACCCAGTACTTC

J: TRBJ1-5
V: TRBV4-1
size: few
D: .
CDR3: CASSQDGGVNQPQHF
DNA: TGCGCCAGCAGCCAAGATGGGGGGGTCAATCAGCCCCAGCATTTT

J: TRBJ2-6
V: TRBV6-4
size: few
D: .
CDR3: CASSVGRAGANVLTF
DNA: TGTGCCAGCAGCGTCGGACGAGCTGGGGCCAACGTCCTGACTTTC

J: TRBJ2-4
V: TRBV20-1
size: .
D: .
CDR3: CSESAIADIQYF
DNA: TGCAGTGAATCAGCGATTGCGGACATTCAGTACTTC

J: TRBJ2-1
V: TRBV20-1
size: few
D: TRBD2
CDR3: CSASSSAGVVNEQFF
DNA: TGCAGTGCTAGCTCATCCGCGGGAGTGGTCAATGAGCAGTTCTTC

J: TRBJ1-1
V: TRBV10-3
size: few
D: .
CDR3: CATCDRQNTEAFF
DNA: TGTGCCACATGTGACAGGCAGAACACTGAAGCTTTCTTT

J: TRBJ2-1
V: TRBV4-2
size: .
D: TRBD2
CDR3: CASSQVRKSGGADEQFF
DNA: TGTGCCAGCAGCCAAGTCCGTAAAAGCGGGGGGGCCGATGAGCAGTTCTTC

J: TRBJ2-7
V: TRBV28
size: many
D: .
CDR3: CASNEGLYEQYF
DNA: TGTGCCAGCAACGAAGGACTCTACGAGCAGTACTTC

J: TRBJ2-7
V: TRBV2
size: .
D: .
CDR3: CASSEIVLAYEQYF
DNA: TGTGCCAGCAGTGAAATTGTTCTAGCCTACGAGCAGTACTTC

J: TRBJ2-7
V: TRBV9
size: few
D: TRBD1
CDR3: CASGKDRDEQYF
DNA: TGTGCCAGCGGGAAAGACAGGGACGAGCAGTACTTC

J: TRBJ2-2
V: TRBV5-1
size: .
D: .
CDR3: CASSLEGPGAGELFF
DNA: TGCGCCAGCAGCTTGGAGGGCCCAGGCGCCGGGGAGCTGTTTTTT

J: TRBJ2-1
V: TRBV20-1
size: many
D: TRBD2
CDR3: CSARAGTSGYNEQFF
DNA: TGCAGTGCTAGGGCCGGGACTAGCGGATACAATGAGCAGTTCTTC

J: TRBJ2-1
V: TRBV19
size: .
D: .
CDR3: CASSPQQGGVGEQFF
DNA: TGTGCCAGTAGTCCGCAACAGGGGGGGGTAGGTGAGCAGTTCTTC

J: TRBJ2-1
V: TRBV15
size: many
D: .
CDR3: CATSSRDRNEQFF
DNA: TGTGCCACCAGCAGCAGGGATCGGAATGAGCAGTTCTTC

J: TRBJ2-7
V: TRBV12-3/TRBV12-4
size: .
D: TRBD1
CDR3: CASSSEGAGAYEQYF
DNA: TGTGCCAGCAGTTCCGAGGGGGCAGGGGCGTACGAGCAGTACTTC

J: TRBJ2-2
V: TRBV5-8
size: few
D: .
CDR3: CASSLVSKRSTGELFF
DNA: TGTGCCAGCAGCTTGGTATCGAAGCGGAGCACCGGGGAGCTGTTTTTT

J: TRBJ2-6
V: TRBV5-1
size: .
D: .
CDR3: CASSRPGANVLTF
DNA: TGCGCCAGCAGCCGACCGGGGGCCAACGTCCTGACTTTC

J: TRBJ1-2
V: TRBV12-3/TRBV12-4
size: few
D: TRBD1
CDR3: CASSDDRVNGYTF
DNA: TGTGCCAGCAGCGACGACAGGGTAAACGGCTACACCTTC

J: TRBJ1-1
V: TRBV7-9
size: few
D: .
CDR3: CASSLGDRRQAEAFF
DNA: TGTGCCAGCAGCTTAGGTGACCGGCGGCAGGCTGAAGCTTTCTTT

J: TRBJ2-1
V: TRBV6-2/TRBV6-3
size: many
D: .
CDR3: CASSLRGGPYNEQFF
DNA: TGTGCCAGCAGTCTACGCGGAGGGCCGTACAATGAGCAGTTCTTC

J: TRBJ2-1
V: TRBV7-8
size: few
D: TRBD2
CDR3: CASSLVIGGGLKNEQFF
DNA: TGTGCCAGCAGCTTAGTTATCGGGGGGGGCCTTAAGAATGAGCAGTTCTTC

J: TRBJ2-5
V: TRBV7-2
size: .
D: TRBD1
CDR3: CASSQRQGRGETQYF
DNA: TGTGCCAGCAGCCAGCGACAGGGGCGAGGGGAGACCCAGTACTTC

J: TRBJ2-7
V: TRBV12-3/TRBV12-4
size: .
D: .
CDR3: CASSLVFGYEQYF
DNA: TGTGCCAGCAGTTTAGTTTTTGGCTACGAGCAGTACTTC

J: TRBJ2-3
V: TRBV5-1
size: few
D: .
CDR3: CASSLVGRDTDTQYF
DNA: TGCGCCAGCAGCTTGGTAGGCAGAGACACAGATACGCAGTATTTT

J: TRBJ2-1
V: TRBV12-3/TRBV12-4
size: .
D: TRBD2
CDR3: CAISLWDYPPEDDEQFF
DNA: TGTGCCATCAGTTTATGGGACTACCCTCCGGAGGACGATGAGCAGTTCTTC

J: TRBJ2-7
V: TRBV12-3/TRBV12-4
size: many
D: .
CDR3: CASSLEAGMGEQYF
DNA: TGTGCCAGCAGTTTAGAGGCAGGGATGGGCGAGCAGTACTTC

J: TRBJ2-3
V: TRBV6-1
size: .
D: TRBD1
CDR3: CASTMDRVTDTQYF
DNA: TGTGCCAGCACCATGGACAGGGTAACAGATACGCAGTATTTT

J: TRBJ1-1
V: TRBV20-1
size: .
D: .
CDR3: CSAREQQALNTEAFF
DNA: TGCAGTGCTAGAGAGCAACAGGCACTGAACACTGAAGCTTTCTTT